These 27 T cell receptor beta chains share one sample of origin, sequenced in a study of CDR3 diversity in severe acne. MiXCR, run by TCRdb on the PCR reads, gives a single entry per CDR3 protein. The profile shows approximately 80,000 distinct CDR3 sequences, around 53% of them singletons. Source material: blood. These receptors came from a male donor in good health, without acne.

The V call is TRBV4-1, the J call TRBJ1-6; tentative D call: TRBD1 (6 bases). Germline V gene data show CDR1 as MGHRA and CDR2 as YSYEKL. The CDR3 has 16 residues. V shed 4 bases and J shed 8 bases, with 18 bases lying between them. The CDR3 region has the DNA TGCGCCAGCAGCCGAAACCCCACAGGGTCAGATTCACCCCTCCACTTT. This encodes CASSRNPTGSDSPLHF.

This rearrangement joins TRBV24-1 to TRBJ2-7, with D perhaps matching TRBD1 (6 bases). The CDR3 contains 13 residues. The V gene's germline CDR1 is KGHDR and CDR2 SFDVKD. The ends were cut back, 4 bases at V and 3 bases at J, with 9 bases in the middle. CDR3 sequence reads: CATSDQDSYEQYF. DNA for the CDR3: TGTGCCACCAGTGACCAGGACAGCTACGAGCAGTACTTC.

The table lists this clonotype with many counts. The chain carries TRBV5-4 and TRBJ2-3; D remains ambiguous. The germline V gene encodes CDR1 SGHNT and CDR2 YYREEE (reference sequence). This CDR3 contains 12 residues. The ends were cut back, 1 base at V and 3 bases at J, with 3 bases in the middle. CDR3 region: CASSLLTDTQYF. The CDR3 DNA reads TGTGCCAGCAGCTTGTTGACAGATACGCAGTATTTT. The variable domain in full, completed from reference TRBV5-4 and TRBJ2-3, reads ETGVTQSPTHLIKTRGQQVTLRCSSQSGHNTVSWYQQALGQGPQFIFQYYREEENGRGNFPPRFSGLQFPNYSSELNVNALELDDSALYLCASSLLTDTQYFGPGTRLTVL.

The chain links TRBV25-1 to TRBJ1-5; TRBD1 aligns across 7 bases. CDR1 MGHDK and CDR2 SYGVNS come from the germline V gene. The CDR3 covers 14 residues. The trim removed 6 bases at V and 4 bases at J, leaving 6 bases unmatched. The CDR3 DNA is TGTGCCAGCAGCTTGGAGGACAGGAATCAGCCCCAGCATTTT. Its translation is CASSLEDRNQPQHF.

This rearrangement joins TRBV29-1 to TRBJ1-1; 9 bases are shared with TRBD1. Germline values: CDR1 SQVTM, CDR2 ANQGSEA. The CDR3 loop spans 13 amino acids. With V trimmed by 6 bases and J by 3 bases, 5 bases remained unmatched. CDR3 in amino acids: CSVIRDRDTEAFF. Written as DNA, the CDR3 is TGCAGCGTGATCCGGGACAGGGACACTGAAGCTTTCTTT.

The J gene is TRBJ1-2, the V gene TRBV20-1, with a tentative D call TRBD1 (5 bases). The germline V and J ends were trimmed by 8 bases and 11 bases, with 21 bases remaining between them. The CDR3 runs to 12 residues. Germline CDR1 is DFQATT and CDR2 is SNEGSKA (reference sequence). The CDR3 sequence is CSTLAGSPQYTF. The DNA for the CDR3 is TGCAGTACACTCGCAGGGAGCCCCCAGTACACCTTC.

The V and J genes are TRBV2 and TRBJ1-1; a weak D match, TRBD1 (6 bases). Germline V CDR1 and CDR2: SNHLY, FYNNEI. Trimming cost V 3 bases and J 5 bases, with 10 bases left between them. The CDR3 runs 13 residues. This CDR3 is CASSDWDKTEAFF. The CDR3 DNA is TGTGCCAGCAGTGACTGGGACAAAACTGAAGCTTTCTTT.

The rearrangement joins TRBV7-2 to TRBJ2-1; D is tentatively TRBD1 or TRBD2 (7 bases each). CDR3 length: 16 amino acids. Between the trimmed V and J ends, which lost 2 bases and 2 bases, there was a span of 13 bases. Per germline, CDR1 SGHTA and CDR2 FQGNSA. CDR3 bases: TGTGCCAGCAGCTTACCCAGGGGGAGGGCCTACAATGAGCAGTTCTTC. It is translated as CASSLPRGRAYNEQFF.

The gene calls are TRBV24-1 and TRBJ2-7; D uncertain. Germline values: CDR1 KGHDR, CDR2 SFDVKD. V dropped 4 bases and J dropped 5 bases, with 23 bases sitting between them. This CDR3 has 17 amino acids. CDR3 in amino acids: CATSDRRIQGRLDEQYF. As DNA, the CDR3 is TGTGCCACCAGTGACCGCCGGATTCAAGGAAGGTTGGACGAGCAGTACTTC.

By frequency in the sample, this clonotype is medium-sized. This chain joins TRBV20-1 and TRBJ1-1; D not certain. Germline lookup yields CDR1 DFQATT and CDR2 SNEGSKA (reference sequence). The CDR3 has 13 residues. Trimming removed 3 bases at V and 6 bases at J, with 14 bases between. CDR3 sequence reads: CSASGRLTPEAFF. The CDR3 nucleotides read TGCAGTGCTAGTGGACGACTTACCCCTGAAGCTTTCTTT.

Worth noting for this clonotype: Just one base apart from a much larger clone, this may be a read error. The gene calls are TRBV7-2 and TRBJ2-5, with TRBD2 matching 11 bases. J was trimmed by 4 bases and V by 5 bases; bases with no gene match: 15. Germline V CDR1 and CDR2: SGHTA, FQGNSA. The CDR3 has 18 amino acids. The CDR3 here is CASSGRHGASGRSETQYF. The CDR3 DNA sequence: TGTGCCAGCAGCGGTAGGCACGGCGCTAGCGGGAGGTCAGAGACCCAGTACTTC.

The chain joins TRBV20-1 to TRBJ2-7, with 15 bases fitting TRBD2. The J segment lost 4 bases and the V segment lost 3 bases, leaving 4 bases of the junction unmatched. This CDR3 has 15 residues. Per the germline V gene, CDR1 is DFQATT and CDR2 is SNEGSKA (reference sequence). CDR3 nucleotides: TGCAGTGCTAGGGGACTAGCGGGAGGCCAATACGAGCAGTACTTC. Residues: CSARGLAGGQYEQYF.

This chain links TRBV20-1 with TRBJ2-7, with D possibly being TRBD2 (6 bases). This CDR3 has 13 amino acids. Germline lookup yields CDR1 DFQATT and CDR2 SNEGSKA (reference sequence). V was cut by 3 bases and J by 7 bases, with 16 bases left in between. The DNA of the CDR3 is TGCAGTGCTAGGAAGGGACTCGACGCGGAGCAGTACTTC. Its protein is CSARKGLDAEQYF.

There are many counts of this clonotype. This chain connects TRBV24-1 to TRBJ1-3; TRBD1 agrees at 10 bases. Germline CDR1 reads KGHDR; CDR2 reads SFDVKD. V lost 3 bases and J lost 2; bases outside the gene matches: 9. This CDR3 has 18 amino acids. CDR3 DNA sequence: TGTGCCACCAGTGATCCCGGACAGGGGGGTCAAGCTGGAAACACCATATATTTT. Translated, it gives CATSDPGQGGQAGNTIYF.

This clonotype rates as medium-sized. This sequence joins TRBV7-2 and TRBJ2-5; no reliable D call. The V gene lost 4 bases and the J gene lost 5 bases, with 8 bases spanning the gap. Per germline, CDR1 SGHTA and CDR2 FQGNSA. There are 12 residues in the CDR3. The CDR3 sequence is CASSSVGETQYF. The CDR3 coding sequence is TGTGCCAGCAGCTCCGTGGGGGAGACCCAGTACTTC. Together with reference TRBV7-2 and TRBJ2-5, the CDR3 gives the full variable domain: GAGVSQSPSNKVTEKGKDVELRCDPISGHTALYWYRQSLGQGLEFLIYFQGNSAPDKSGLPSDRFSAERTGGSVSTLTIQRTQQEDSAVYLCASSSVGETQYFGPGTRLLVL.

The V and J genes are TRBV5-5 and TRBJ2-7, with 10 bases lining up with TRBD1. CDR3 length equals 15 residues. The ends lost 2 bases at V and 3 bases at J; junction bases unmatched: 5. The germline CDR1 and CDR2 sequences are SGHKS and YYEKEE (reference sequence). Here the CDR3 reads CASSFPGTGDYEQYF. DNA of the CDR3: TGTGCCAGCAGCTTTCCCGGGACAGGGGACTACGAGCAGTACTTC.

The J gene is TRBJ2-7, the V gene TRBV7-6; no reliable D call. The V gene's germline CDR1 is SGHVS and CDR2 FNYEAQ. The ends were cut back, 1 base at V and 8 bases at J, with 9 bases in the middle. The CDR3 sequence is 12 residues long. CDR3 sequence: CASSLVQYKQYF. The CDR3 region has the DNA TGTGCCAGCAGCTTAGTCCAGTACAAGCAGTACTTC. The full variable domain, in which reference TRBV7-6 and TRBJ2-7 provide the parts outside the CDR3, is GAGVSQSPRYKVTKRGQDVALRCDPISGHVSLYWYRQALGQGPEFLTYFNYEAQQDKSGLPNDRFSAERPEGSISTLTIQRTEQRDSAMYRCASSLVQYKQYFGPGTRLTVT.

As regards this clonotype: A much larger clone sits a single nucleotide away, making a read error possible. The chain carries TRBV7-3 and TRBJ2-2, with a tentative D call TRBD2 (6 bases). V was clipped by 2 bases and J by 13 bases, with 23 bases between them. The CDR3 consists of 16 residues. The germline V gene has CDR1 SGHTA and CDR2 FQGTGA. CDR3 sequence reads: CASSLVGFSGLEGLFF. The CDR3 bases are TGTGCCAGCAGCTTAGTTGGTTTTTCGGGATTGGAGGGGCTGTTTTTT.

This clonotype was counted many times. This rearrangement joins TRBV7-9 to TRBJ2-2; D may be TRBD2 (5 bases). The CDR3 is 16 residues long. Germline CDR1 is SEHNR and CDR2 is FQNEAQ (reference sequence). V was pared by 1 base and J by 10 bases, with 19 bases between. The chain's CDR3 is CASSLVGFSGLEELFF. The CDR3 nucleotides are TGTGCCAGCAGCTTAGTTGGTTTTTCGGGATTGGAGGAGCTGTTTTTT.

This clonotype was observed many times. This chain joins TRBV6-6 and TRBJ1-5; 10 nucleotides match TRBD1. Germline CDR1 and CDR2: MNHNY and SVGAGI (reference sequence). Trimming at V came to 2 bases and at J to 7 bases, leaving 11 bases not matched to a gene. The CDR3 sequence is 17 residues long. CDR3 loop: CASSYGLRDRGGQPQHF. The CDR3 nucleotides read TGTGCCAGCAGTTACGGACTCCGGGACAGGGGTGGACAGCCCCAGCATTTT.

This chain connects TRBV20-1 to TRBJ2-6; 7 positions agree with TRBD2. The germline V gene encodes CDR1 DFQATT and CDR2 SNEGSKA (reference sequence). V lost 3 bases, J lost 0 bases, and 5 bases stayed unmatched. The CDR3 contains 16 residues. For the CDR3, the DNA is TGCAGTGCTAGTCTGGGGGGGAGCTCTGGGGCCAACGTCCTGACTTTC. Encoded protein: CSASLGGSSGANVLTF.

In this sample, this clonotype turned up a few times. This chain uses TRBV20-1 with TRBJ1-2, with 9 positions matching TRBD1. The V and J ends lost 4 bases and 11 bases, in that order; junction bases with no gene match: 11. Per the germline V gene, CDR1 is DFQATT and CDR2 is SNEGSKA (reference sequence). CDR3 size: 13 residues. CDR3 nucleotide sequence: TGCAGTGCTAATTCCGGGACAGGGCGTAGTTACACCTTC. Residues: CSANSGTGRSYTF.

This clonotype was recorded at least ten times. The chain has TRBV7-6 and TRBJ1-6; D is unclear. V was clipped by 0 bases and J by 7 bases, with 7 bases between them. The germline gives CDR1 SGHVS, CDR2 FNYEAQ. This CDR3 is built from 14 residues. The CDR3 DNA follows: TGTGCCAGCAGCTTAGCGGGTGCAAATTCACCCCTCCACTTT. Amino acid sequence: CASSLAGANSPLHF.

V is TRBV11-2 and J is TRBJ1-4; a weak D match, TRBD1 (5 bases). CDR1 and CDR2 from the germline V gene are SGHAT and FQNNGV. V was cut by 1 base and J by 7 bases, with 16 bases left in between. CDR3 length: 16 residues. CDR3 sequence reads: CASSLVWGLNTEKLFF. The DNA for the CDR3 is TGTGCCAGCAGCTTAGTATGGGGACTGAACACTGAAAAACTGTTTTTT.

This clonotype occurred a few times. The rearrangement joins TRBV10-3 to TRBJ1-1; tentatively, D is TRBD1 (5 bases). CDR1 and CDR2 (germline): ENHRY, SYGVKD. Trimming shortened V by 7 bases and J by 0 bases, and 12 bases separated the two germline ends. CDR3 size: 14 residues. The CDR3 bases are TGTGCCATCAACGACAGACCCATGAACACTGAAGCTTTCTTT. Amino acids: CAINDRPMNTEAFF.

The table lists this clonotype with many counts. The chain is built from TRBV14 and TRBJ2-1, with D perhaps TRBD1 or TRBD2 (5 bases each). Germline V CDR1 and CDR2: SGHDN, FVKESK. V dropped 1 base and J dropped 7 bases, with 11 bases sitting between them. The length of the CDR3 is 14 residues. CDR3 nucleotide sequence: TGTGCCAGCAGCCAAGCGGGGCTAGGGAATGAGCAGTTCTTC. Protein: CASSQAGLGNEQFF.

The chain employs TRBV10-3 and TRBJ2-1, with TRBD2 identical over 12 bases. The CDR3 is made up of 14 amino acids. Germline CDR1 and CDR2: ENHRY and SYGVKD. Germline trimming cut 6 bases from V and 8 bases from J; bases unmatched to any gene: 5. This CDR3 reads CAISILAGGDEQFF. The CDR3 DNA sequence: TGTGCCATCAGCATCCTAGCGGGGGGGGATGAGCAGTTCTTC.